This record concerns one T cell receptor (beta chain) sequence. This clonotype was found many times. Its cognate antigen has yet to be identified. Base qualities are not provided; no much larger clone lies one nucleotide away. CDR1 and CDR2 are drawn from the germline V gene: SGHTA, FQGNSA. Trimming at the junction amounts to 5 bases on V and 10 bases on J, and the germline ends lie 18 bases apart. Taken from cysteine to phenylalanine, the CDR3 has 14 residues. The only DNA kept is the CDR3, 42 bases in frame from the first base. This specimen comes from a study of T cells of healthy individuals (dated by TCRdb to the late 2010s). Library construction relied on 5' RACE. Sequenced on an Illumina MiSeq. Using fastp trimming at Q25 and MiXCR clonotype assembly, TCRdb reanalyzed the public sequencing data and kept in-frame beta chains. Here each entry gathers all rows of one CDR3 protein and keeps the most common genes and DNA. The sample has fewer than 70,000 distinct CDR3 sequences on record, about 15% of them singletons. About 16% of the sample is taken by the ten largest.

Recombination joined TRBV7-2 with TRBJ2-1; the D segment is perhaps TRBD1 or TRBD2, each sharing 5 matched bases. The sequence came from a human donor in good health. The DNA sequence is TGTGCCAGCAGCCCCGCCGGGACGGTCTACGAGCAGTTCTTC. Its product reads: CASSPAGTVYEQFF.